What follows are 16 T cell receptor beta chains derived from one specimen sequenced in a study of cytomegalovirus exposure and HLA in healthy donors. The PCR employed 60 Vbeta primers together with 13 Jbeta primers. Generated by immunoSEQ multiplex PCR, the TCRdb table keeps only in-frame clones and is missing some. The sample shows 85,000 to 100,000 clones, about four fifths of them seen only once. The source material was PBMCs. The receptors stem from a woman aged 40 to 50 in good health and CMV-seronegative.

CDR3 bases: TGTGCCACACAGGACAGGGAGGGTATGCCCCAGCATTTT. Protein: CATQDREGMPQHF. The chain has TRBV15 and TRBJ1-5; 8 bases fit TRBD1. The CDR3 contains 13 residues. V dropped 9 bases and J dropped 9; count of bases not matched to a gene: 10. Germline V CDR1 and CDR2: LNHNV, YYDKDF (reference sequence).

This rearrangement joins TRBV7-2 to TRBJ1-3; D call uncertain. The CDR3 runs 15 residues. Trimming took 5 bases from V and 0 from J, leaving 11 bases between them. CDR1 and CDR2 (germline): SGHTA, FQGNSA. The CDR3 coding sequence is TGTGCCAGCAGCCGAAGCAAGCACTCTGGAAACACCATATATTTT. Its protein product is CASSRSKHSGNTIYF.

The chain employs TRBV7-9 and TRBJ2-7; D remains unclear. CDR3 length equals 11 residues. V was trimmed by 7 bases and J by 1 base, leaving 5 bases between them. Germline assignment: CDR1 SEHNR and CDR2 FQNEAQ (reference sequence). The CDR3 nucleotides read TGTGCCAGCACCCAATCCTACGAGCAGTACTTC. The encoded protein is CASTQSYEQYF.

This chain connects TRBV18 to TRBJ1-2; 9 positions agree with TRBD1. V was pared by 2 bases and J by 7 bases, with 20 bases of the junction left unmatched. The CDR3 is made up of 19 amino acids. Germline CDR1 and CDR2: KGHSH and LQKENI. CDR3 loop: CASSPIPGQGFGRKSGYTF. The CDR3 DNA is TGTGCCAGCTCACCAATCCCGGGACAGGGCTTTGGACGGAAGTCTGGCTACACCTTC.

The chain links TRBV6-5 to TRBJ2-5, with unresolved D. The ends were cut back, 3 bases at V and 7 bases at J, with 9 bases in the middle. This CDR3 contains 12 residues. Germline V gives CDR1 MNHEY, CDR2 SVGAGI. CDR3: CASSYSGGTQYF. The CDR3 DNA reads TGTGCCAGCAGTTATTCCGGTGGGACCCAGTACTTC.

The chain recombines TRBV6-5 with TRBJ1-2; 8 bases are shared with TRBD1. The CDR3 is made up of 15 amino acids. Germline V gene sequence: CDR1 MNHEY, CDR2 SVGAGI. V was clipped by 0 bases and J by 8 bases; unmatched bases: 8. The CDR3 sequence is CASSYSGTGSGGYTF. CDR3 coding DNA: TGTGCCAGCAGTTACTCGGGGACAGGTTCGGGAGGCTACACCTTC.

This clone came up a few times. The chain joins TRBV30 to TRBJ1-2; D not certain. V gave up 2 bases and J gave up 4 bases, with 8 bases separating them. Germline CDR1 reads GTSNPN; CDR2 reads SVGIG (reference sequence). This CDR3 has 12 residues. CDR3 region: CAWSPEGYGYTF. Here the CDR3 DNA reads TGTGCCTGGAGTCCCGAGGGCTATGGCTACACCTTC.

The chain joins TRBV6-6 to TRBJ1-1; 8 bases agree with TRBD1. The CDR3 extends over 15 amino acids. Looked up from germline, CDR1 is MNHNY and CDR2 is SVGAGI (reference sequence). V gave up 4 bases and J gave up 0 bases; unmatched junction bases: 4. The DNA of the CDR3 is TGTGCCAGCAGTTTCGGACAGGGAATGAACACTGAAGCTTTCTTT. Its translation is CASSFGQGMNTEAFF.

DNA of the CDR3: TGTGCCAGCAGCTTAGGGACAACCGCCAACACAGATACGCAGTATTTT. Residues: CASSLGTTANTDTQYF. This chain joins TRBV7-6 and TRBJ2-3, with D perhaps TRBD1 (5 bases). This CDR3 has 16 residues. The germline gives CDR1 SGHVS, CDR2 FNYEAQ. Trimming took 1 base from V and 2 from J, leaving 13 bases between them.

V usage is TRBV28 and J usage is TRBJ2-1; the match to TRBD2 covers 11 bases. CDR1 is MDHEN and CDR2 is SYDVKM in the germline V gene. The CDR3 has 13 residues. J gave up 9 bases and V 7 bases, and 5 bases lay outside the gene matches. The CDR3 here is CASTIAGGREQFF. CDR3 DNA sequence: TGTGCCAGCACTATAGCGGGGGGGCGTGAGCAGTTCTTC.

The genes are TRBV7-9 and TRBJ2-1; 8 bases are a match to TRBD1. The CDR3 totals 13 residues. Trimming at V came to 7 bases and at J to 6 bases, leaving 5 bases not matched to a gene. Germline CDR1 is SEHNR and CDR2 is FQNEAQ (reference sequence). Here the CDR3 DNA reads TGTGCCAGCAACTTTGACAGGGGCAATGAGCAGTTCTTC. Translating gives CASNFDRGNEQFF.

The chain joins TRBV5-4 to TRBJ1-2, with TRBD1 matching 7 bases. CDR1 is SGHNT and CDR2 is YYREEE in the germline V gene (reference sequence). The CDR3 sequence is 12 residues long. Trimming cost V 6 bases and J 8 bases; bases outside gene matches: 7. The CDR3 loop is CASTSTGNGYTF. The CDR3 bases are TGTGCCAGCACCTCGACAGGGAACGGCTACACCTTC.

V is TRBV5-1 and J is TRBJ2-7, with TRBD2 as a possible D gene (6 bases). CDR1 and CDR2 from the germline V gene are SGHRS and YFSETQ. Trimming removed 0 bases at V and 7 bases at J, with 20 bases between. The CDR3 sequence is 16 residues long. The CDR3 DNA reads as TGCGCCAGCAGCTTGGGTTCAGGGAGGAATCTGGGAGAGCAGTACTTC. This translates into CASSLGSGRNLGEQYF.

The J gene is TRBJ2-5, the V gene TRBV4-1, with 7 nucleotides matching TRBD1. Per germline, CDR1 MGHRA and CDR2 YSYEKL. After removal of 4 bases from V and 2 bases from J, the junction contained 4 bases not matched to a gene. The CDR3 spans 14 residues. The CDR3 region is CASSPRQGQETQYF. In DNA form, the CDR3 reads TGCGCCAGCAGCCCCAGACAGGGTCAAGAGACCCAGTACTTC.

The rearrangement links TRBV6-5 to TRBJ1-5; TRBD1 matches 7 bases. Losses at the gene ends were 4 bases for V and 7 bases for J; bases not matched to a gene: 4. In germline, CDR1 is MNHEY, CDR2 SVGAGI. This CDR3 comprises 13 residues. The CDR3 sequence is CASSFNRGQPQHF. In DNA, the CDR3 is TGTGCCAGCAGTTTCAACAGGGGACAGCCCCAGCATTTT.

J is TRBJ2-1 and V is TRBV5-4; 8 nucleotides align to TRBD2. The CDR3 has 16 amino acids. Germline CDR1 reads SGHNT; CDR2 reads YYREEE (reference sequence). Trimming cost V 4 bases and J 4 bases; bases outside gene matches: 10. CDR3 sequence (DNA): TGTGCCAGCAGCGCCCGAAGCGGGGGCCAGTACAATGAGCAGTTCTTC. Translating gives CASSARSGGQYNEQFF.